One and the same sample provided the 5 T cell receptor beta chains below, sequenced in a study of OX40 agonist ivuxolimab in advanced cancers. Library preparation was by the immunoSEQ multiplex PCR assay. As stored in TCRdb, this immuneACCESS dataset retains in-frame rearrangements with V and J assigned. A fraction of the clones does not appear; measured against another copy, unresolved V genes explain less than half of the discrepancy, and the remainder lacks a known reason. Within this sample are some 60,000 clones, with 75% to 90% of them counted one time only. The biggest ten clones account for more than 15% of the sample. The specimen comprised CD4+ or CD8+ T cells sorted from blood, sampled in a trial of the OX40 agonist ivuxolimab. The receptors derive from an adult with an advanced solid tumor such as melanoma, head and neck, liver or kidney cancer.

This chain uses TRBV30 with TRBJ2-7; 11 positions agree with TRBD1. This CDR3 contains 14 residues. J gave up 7 bases and V 4 bases, and 9 bases lay outside the gene matches. CDR1 GTSNPN and CDR2 SVGIG come from the germline V gene (reference sequence). CDR3 in DNA: TGTGCCTGGACCCTGGACAGGGGGCTGGGAGAGCAGTACTTC. Translating it yields CAWTLDRGLGEQYF.

This chain links TRBV6-6 with TRBJ2-7; TRBD2 aligns across 7 bases. The CDR3 runs 13 residues. V lost 10 bases, J lost 4 bases, and 10 bases stayed unmatched. Germline V gene sequence: CDR1 MNHNY, CDR2 SVGAGI (reference sequence). The CDR3: CAISDGLEYEQYF. The CDR3 DNA sequence: TGTGCCATCAGCGATGGACTAGAGTACGAGCAGTACTTC.

The CDR3 reads CASSGFEGVGTDTQYF. The CDR3 region has the DNA TGTGCCAGCAGTGGGTTCGAGGGGGTTGGCACAGATACGCAGTATTTT. The J gene is TRBJ2-3, the V gene TRBV27, with a tentative D call TRBD1 (6 bases). Germline CDR1 and CDR2: MNHEY and SMNVEV (reference sequence). CDR3 length: 16 amino acids. V lost 5 bases and J lost 1, with 16 bases in between.

V and J are TRBV28 and TRBJ2-7; a possible D gene is TRBD1 (6 bases). Per germline, CDR1 MDHEN and CDR2 SYDVKM. V lost 6 bases, J lost 3 bases, and 18 bases lay in between. The CDR3 has 15 residues. CDR3 nucleotide sequence: TGTGCCAGCAGACTCCCAGGGGACGAGGTCTACGAGCAGTACTTC. Its protein product is CASRLPGDEVYEQYF.

The chain combines TRBV5-1 with TRBJ2-2; TRBD1 agrees at 7 bases. This CDR3 region has 15 residues. CDR1 and CDR2 from the germline V gene are SGHRS and YFSETQ. Losses at the gene ends were 0 bases for V and 4 bases for J; bases not matched to a gene: 3. The CDR3 sequence: CASSLVAGGTGELFF. The DNA for the CDR3 is TGCGCCAGCAGCTTGGTAGCAGGGGGCACCGGGGAGCTGTTTTTT. Using reference TRBV5-1 and TRBJ2-2 for the parts outside the CDR3, the full variable domain is KAGVTQTPRYLIKTRGQQVTLSCSPISGHRSVSWYQQTPGQGLQFLFEYFSETQRNKGNFPGRFSGRQFSNSRSEMNVSTLELGDSALYLCASSLVAGGTGELFFGEGSRLTVL.